A single TCR beta chain is shown here with its context. Its antigen remains unidentified. This CDR3 comprises 14 residues. Germline V gene lookup returns CDR1 ENHRY and CDR2 SYGVKD. V shed 7 bases, J shed 1 base, and the junction held 4 bases outside the gene matches. This specimen comes from a study of T cell responses to AZD1222 COVID-19 vaccine. Findings and limits, study-wide: Elevations in Spike-specific TCR breadth and depth followed administration of two AZD1222 doses. Repertoire sampling occurred only after the peak T cell response.

Clones were sequenced by immunoSEQ multiplex PCR, and TCRdb holds only the in-frame ones, with some missing. The data contain about 80,000 clones, around 87% of them singletons. This sample comprised peripheral blood, obtained on day 0 of AZD1222 vaccination. V and J are TRBV10-3 and TRBJ1-1, with 9 bases identical to TRBD1. The sequence was collected from an adult in good health. CDR3: CAIIPGQGNTEAFF. The CDR3 bases are TGTGCCATCATACCGGGACAGGGGAACACTGAAGCTTTCTTT.